The 8 T cell receptor beta chains below come from one sample, sequenced in a study of Ad26.COV2.S vaccination and SARS-CoV-2 variants. Sequencing used immunoSEQ multiplex PCR; TCRdb keeps in-frame clones, though not all of them. The sample lists around 400,000 clones; roughly four fifths were seen once. As to treatment: roughly 18 received Ad26.COV2.S at low or high dose, single or two shots; five or six received placebo; per-sample allocation not given. Sampling happened 63 days after the first vaccine or placebo injection. Material: peripheral blood, obtained in a trial of Ad26.COV2.S vaccine versus placebo. The receptors originated from a person aged 18 to 65 who received the Ad26.COV2.S COVID-19 vaccine or a placebo.

This clone was seen a few times. The chain employs TRBV24-1 and TRBJ2-2; D unclear. The V gene's germline CDR1 is KGHDR and CDR2 SFDVKD. Trimming removed 3 bases at V and 2 bases at J, with 9 bases between. The CDR3 length is 15 residues. The chain's CDR3 is CATSDERHNTGELFF. The CDR3 bases are TGTGCCACCAGTGATGAAAGACACAACACCGGGGAGCTGTTTTTT.

The chain carries TRBV18 and TRBJ2-7; weak D call: TRBD1 (5 bases). The CDR3 extends over 12 amino acids. Germline values: CDR1 KGHSH, CDR2 LQKENI. V lost 6 bases and J 6 bases, leaving 12 bases between the germline ends. CDR3 sequence (DNA): TGTGCCAGCTCCAACGCAGGGTCCGAGCAGTACTTC. It codes for CASSNAGSEQYF.

The chain carries TRBV5-5 and TRBJ1-1; D is possibly TRBD1 (5 bases). Germline V lookup: CDR1 SGHKS, CDR2 YYEKEE (reference sequence). The ends were cut back, 0 bases at V and 3 bases at J, with 12 bases in the middle. The CDR3 contains 15 residues. The CDR3 loop reads CASSLGRAGHTEAFF. CDR3 DNA sequence: TGTGCCAGCAGCTTGGGTAGGGCAGGGCACACTGAAGCTTTCTTT. Looking up the rest from reference TRBV5-5 and TRBJ1-1 gives the full variable domain: DAGVTQSPTHLIKTRGQQVTLRCSPISGHKSVSWYQQVLGQGPQFIFQYYEKEERGRGNFPDRFSARQFPNYSSELNVNALLLGDSALYLCASSLGRAGHTEAFFGQGTRLTVV.

This sequence joins TRBV30 and TRBJ2-3, with D unclear. The germline V and J ends were trimmed by 1 base and 2 bases, with 4 bases remaining between them. The CDR3 spans 12 residues. Looked up from germline, CDR1 is GTSNPN and CDR2 is SVGIG (reference sequence). CDR3 DNA: TGTGCCTGGAGTGGGAACACAGATACGCAGTATTTT. Residues: CAWSGNTDTQYF. Together with reference TRBV30 and TRBJ2-3, the CDR3 gives the full variable domain: SQTIHQWPATLVQPVGSPLSLECTVEGTSNPNLYWYRQAAGRGLQLLFYSVGIGQISSEVPQNLSASRPQDRQFILSSKKLLLSDSGFYLCAWSGNTDTQYFGPGTRLTVL.

This chain joins TRBV7-9 and TRBJ1-1, with D hard to call. CDR3 size: 13 residues. V was pared by 5 bases and J by 3 bases, with 10 bases between. Germline values: CDR1 SEHNR, CDR2 FQNEAQ (reference sequence). CDR3 sequence (DNA): TGTGCCAGCAGCAAGATAGGCCACACTGAAGCTTTCTTT. Protein product: CASSKIGHTEAFF.

The CDR3 sequence is CASSATNTEAFF. CDR3 DNA: TGTGCCAGCAGCGCAACGAACACTGAAGCTTTCTTT. The chain recombines TRBV9 with TRBJ1-1; D is uncertain. The V gene's germline CDR1 is SGDLS and CDR2 YYNGEE. The CDR3 runs 12 residues. Trimming stripped 3 bases from V and 1 base from J, with 4 bases between.

The CDR3 protein is CASSLTGTGGDGYTF. The CDR3 DNA sequence: TGTGCCAGCAGCTTAACCGGGACAGGGGGCGATGGCTACACCTTC. The chain employs TRBV7-3 and TRBJ1-2; 12 bases fit TRBD1. CDR1 is SGHTA, CDR2 FQGTGA, per germline. The CDR3 is 15 residues long. Trimming at V came to 0 bases and at J to 6 bases, leaving 2 bases not matched to a gene.

V gene TRBV14 combines with J gene TRBJ2-3, with D perhaps matching TRBD2 (7 bases). CDR1 SGHDN and CDR2 FVKESK come from the germline V gene. Trimming removed 4 bases at V and 2 bases at J, with 13 bases between. The CDR3 runs 15 residues. CDR3 bases: TGTGCCAGCAGCCCTCCCGCGGGGGCCACAGATACGCAGTATTTT. Translated, it gives CASSPPAGATDTQYF.